The 16 T cell receptor beta chains listed next were all sequenced from one sample in a study of cytomegalovirus exposure and HLA in healthy donors. Assay: immunoSEQ multiplex PCR; the TCRdb copy retains only in-frame clones and omits some. The sample lists 82,000 or so clones; 85% to 95% were seen once. What was sequenced was PBMCs. Receptors were obtained from a woman aged 18-29 years in good health and CMV-seronegative.

CDR3 region: CASSQGLAYSGANVLTF. For the CDR3, the DNA is TGCGCCAGCAGCCAAGGACTAGCGTACTCTGGGGCCAACGTCCTGACTTTC. V is TRBV5-1 and J is TRBJ2-6; TRBD2 matches 9 bases. The germline V gene has CDR1 SGHRS and CDR2 YFSETQ. This CDR3 has 17 amino acids. V lost 4 bases, J lost 0 bases, and 5 bases stayed unmatched.

The chain recombines TRBV6-5 with TRBJ1-6, with 10 positions matching TRBD1. J gave up 8 bases and V 2 bases, and 3 bases lay outside the gene matches. CDR3 length: 15 amino acids. Germline V gene sequence: CDR1 MNHEY, CDR2 SVGAGI. The CDR3 nucleotides read TGTGCCAGCAGTTACGGGGACAGGGGCGATTCACCCCTCCACTTT. Translated, it gives CASSYGDRGDSPLHF.

This sequence joins TRBV6-1 and TRBJ2-5; 9 bases are shared with TRBD1. The V gene's germline CDR1 is MNHNS and CDR2 SASEGT. The CDR3 extends over 15 amino acids. The J segment lost 5 bases and the V segment lost 4 bases, leaving 8 bases of the junction unmatched. The CDR3 DNA is TGTGCCAGCAGTGTTAACAGGGGGCTGGGGGAGACCCAGTACTTC. This codes for CASSVNRGLGETQYF.

In this sample, this clone turned up once. J is TRBJ1-1 and V is TRBV6-5, with a tentative D call TRBD1 (5 bases). The CDR3 is 11 residues long. V lost 5 bases to trimming and J lost 7 bases, with 8 bases between them. Germline V gene data show CDR1 as MNHEY and CDR2 as SVGAGI. This CDR3 reads CASSDSLEAFF. The CDR3 DNA sequence: TGTGCCAGCAGTGACAGCCTTGAAGCTTTCTTT.

The gene calls are TRBV5-4 and TRBJ2-3; D ambiguous. Per germline, CDR1 SGHNT and CDR2 YYREEE (reference sequence). Between the trimmed V and J ends, which lost 3 bases and 4 bases, there was a span of 9 bases. The CDR3 is 13 residues long. The CDR3 loop is CASSSPVPDTQYF. Here the CDR3 DNA reads TGTGCCAGCAGCTCGCCGGTACCAGATACGCAGTATTTT.

V gene TRBV15 combines with J gene TRBJ2-7; a weak D match, TRBD1 (6 bases). The CDR3 spans 15 residues. Trimming took off 0 bases at V and 6 bases at J, with 15 bases between the two ends. Germline-derived CDR1 and CDR2 are LNHNV and YYDKDF (reference sequence). CDR3 DNA: TGTGCCACCAGCAGAGATCAGGGGTTCATTTTCGAGCAGTACTTC. Amino acids: CATSRDQGFIFEQYF.

Only one count was recorded for this clone. The chain combines TRBV5-4 with TRBJ2-3; 13 positions agree with TRBD2. The V and J ends lost 3 bases and 4 bases, in that order; junction bases with no gene match: 5. CDR1 and CDR2 from the germline V gene are SGHNT and YYREEE (reference sequence). The CDR3 length is 16 residues. The CDR3 loop reads CASSSRTSGSPDTQYF. The CDR3 DNA reads as TGTGCCAGCAGCTCGAGGACTAGCGGGAGTCCAGATACGCAGTATTTT.

The chain links TRBV10-3 to TRBJ1-3; 7 bases map to TRBD1. J lost 8 bases, V lost 2 bases, and 6 bases had no gene match. CDR1 ENHRY and CDR2 SYGVKD come from the germline V gene. The CDR3 has 14 amino acids. CDR3 sequence reads: CAISELQGSDTIYF. CDR3 DNA: TGTGCCATCAGTGAGCTACAGGGGTCAGACACCATATATTTT.

On this clone itself: A junction boundary mismatches the germline segment, possibly from a read error. The rearrangement uses TRBV2 and TRBJ2-7, with 8 bases fitting TRBD1. Per the germline V gene, CDR1 is SNHLY and CDR2 is FYNNEI. This CDR3 has 14 amino acids. CDR3 residues: CASREGQGRYEQYF. The CDR3 bases are TGTGCCAGCAGGGAAGGACAGGGACGCTACGAGCAGTACTTC.

V and J are TRBV29-1 and TRBJ2-5; D is unclear. Between the trimmed V and J ends, which lost 0 bases and 1 base, there was a span of 9 bases. Germline-derived CDR1 and CDR2 are SQVTM and ANQGSEA. The CDR3 consists of 14 residues. For the CDR3, the DNA is TGCAGCGTTGAAGAGAGACGGGTCCAAGAGACCCAGTACTTC. Protein sequence: CSVEERRVQETQYF. Full variable domain (outside the CDR3, taken from reference TRBV29-1 and TRBJ2-5): SAVISQKPSRDICQRGTSLTIQCQVDSQVTMMFWYRQQPGQSLTLIATANQGSEATYESGFVIDKFPISRPNLTFSTLTVSNMSPEDSSIYLCSVEERRVQETQYFGPGTRLLVL.

A few counts support this clone. This chain uses TRBV4-1 with TRBJ2-7; 11 nucleotides align to TRBD2. The CDR3 contains 16 residues. Per the germline V gene, CDR1 is MGHRA and CDR2 is YSYEKL. V trimming: 3 bases; J trimming: 6 bases; junction bases outside the gene matches: 10. The CDR3 DNA is TGCGCCAGCAGCCAGGAATTAGGACTAGCGGGCCTCGAGCAGTACTTC. This translates into CASSQELGLAGLEQYF.

This sequence joins TRBV7-2 and TRBJ1-5, with 9 bases fitting TRBD1. Trimming removed 2 bases from V and 3 bases from J; junction bases left unmatched: 2. Germline V lookup: CDR1 SGHTA, CDR2 FQGNSA. The CDR3 has 15 residues. CDR3 amino acids: CASSLRTGDNQPQHF. As DNA, the CDR3 is TGTGCCAGCAGCTTACGGACAGGGGACAATCAGCCCCAGCATTTT.

This CDR3 reads CASSFTGGPYEQYF. For the CDR3, the DNA is TGTGCCAGCAGTTTTACAGGGGGTCCCTACGAGCAGTACTTC. This chain links TRBV6-5 with TRBJ2-7; 8 bases agree with TRBD1. The CDR3 contains 14 residues. Germline V gene data show CDR1 as MNHEY and CDR2 as SVGAGI. V was clipped by 4 bases and J by 2 bases; unmatched bases: 4.

J is TRBJ1-5 and V is TRBV5-1, with TRBD1 matching over 10 bases. After removal of 0 bases from V and 4 bases from J, the junction contained 1 base not matched to a gene. Germline values: CDR1 SGHRS, CDR2 YFSETQ. This CDR3 is built from 15 residues. CDR3 sequence reads: CASSLAGQGNQPQHF. CDR3 DNA sequence: TGCGCCAGCAGCTTGGCGGGACAGGGGAATCAGCCCCAGCATTTT. The entire variable domain, with the rest obtained from reference TRBV5-1 and TRBJ1-5, is as follows: KAGVTQTPRYLIKTRGQQVTLSCSPISGHRSVSWYQQTPGQGLQFLFEYFSETQRNKGNFPGRFSGRQFSNSRSEMNVSTLELGDSALYLCASSLAGQGNQPQHFGDGTRLSIL.

The chain recombines TRBV28 with TRBJ2-7; unclear D gene. The CDR3 sequence is 13 residues long. Per the germline V gene, CDR1 is MDHEN and CDR2 is SYDVKM. Trimming removed 6 bases at V and 3 bases at J, with 12 bases between. The CDR3 reads CASRRGTDYEQYF. CDR3 nucleotide sequence: TGTGCCAGCAGACGCGGAACCGACTACGAGCAGTACTTC. The full variable domain, with the rest looked up from reference TRBV28 and TRBJ2-7, is DVKVTQSSRYLVKRTGEKVFLECVQDMDHENMFWYRQDPGLGLRLIYFSYDVKMKEKGDIPEGYSVSREKKERFSLILESASTNQTSMYLCASRRGTDYEQYFGPGTRLTVT.

The rearrangement uses TRBV18 and TRBJ2-7; 9 nucleotides align to TRBD1. The V segment lost 5 bases and the J segment 3 bases; nucleotides outside the gene matches: 5. CDR1 and CDR2 (germline): KGHSH, LQKENI. CDR3 length: 14 residues. The CDR3 DNA reads TGTGCCAGCTCAACCTCGGGACAGGGCTACGAGCAGTACTTC. Protein: CASSTSGQGYEQYF.